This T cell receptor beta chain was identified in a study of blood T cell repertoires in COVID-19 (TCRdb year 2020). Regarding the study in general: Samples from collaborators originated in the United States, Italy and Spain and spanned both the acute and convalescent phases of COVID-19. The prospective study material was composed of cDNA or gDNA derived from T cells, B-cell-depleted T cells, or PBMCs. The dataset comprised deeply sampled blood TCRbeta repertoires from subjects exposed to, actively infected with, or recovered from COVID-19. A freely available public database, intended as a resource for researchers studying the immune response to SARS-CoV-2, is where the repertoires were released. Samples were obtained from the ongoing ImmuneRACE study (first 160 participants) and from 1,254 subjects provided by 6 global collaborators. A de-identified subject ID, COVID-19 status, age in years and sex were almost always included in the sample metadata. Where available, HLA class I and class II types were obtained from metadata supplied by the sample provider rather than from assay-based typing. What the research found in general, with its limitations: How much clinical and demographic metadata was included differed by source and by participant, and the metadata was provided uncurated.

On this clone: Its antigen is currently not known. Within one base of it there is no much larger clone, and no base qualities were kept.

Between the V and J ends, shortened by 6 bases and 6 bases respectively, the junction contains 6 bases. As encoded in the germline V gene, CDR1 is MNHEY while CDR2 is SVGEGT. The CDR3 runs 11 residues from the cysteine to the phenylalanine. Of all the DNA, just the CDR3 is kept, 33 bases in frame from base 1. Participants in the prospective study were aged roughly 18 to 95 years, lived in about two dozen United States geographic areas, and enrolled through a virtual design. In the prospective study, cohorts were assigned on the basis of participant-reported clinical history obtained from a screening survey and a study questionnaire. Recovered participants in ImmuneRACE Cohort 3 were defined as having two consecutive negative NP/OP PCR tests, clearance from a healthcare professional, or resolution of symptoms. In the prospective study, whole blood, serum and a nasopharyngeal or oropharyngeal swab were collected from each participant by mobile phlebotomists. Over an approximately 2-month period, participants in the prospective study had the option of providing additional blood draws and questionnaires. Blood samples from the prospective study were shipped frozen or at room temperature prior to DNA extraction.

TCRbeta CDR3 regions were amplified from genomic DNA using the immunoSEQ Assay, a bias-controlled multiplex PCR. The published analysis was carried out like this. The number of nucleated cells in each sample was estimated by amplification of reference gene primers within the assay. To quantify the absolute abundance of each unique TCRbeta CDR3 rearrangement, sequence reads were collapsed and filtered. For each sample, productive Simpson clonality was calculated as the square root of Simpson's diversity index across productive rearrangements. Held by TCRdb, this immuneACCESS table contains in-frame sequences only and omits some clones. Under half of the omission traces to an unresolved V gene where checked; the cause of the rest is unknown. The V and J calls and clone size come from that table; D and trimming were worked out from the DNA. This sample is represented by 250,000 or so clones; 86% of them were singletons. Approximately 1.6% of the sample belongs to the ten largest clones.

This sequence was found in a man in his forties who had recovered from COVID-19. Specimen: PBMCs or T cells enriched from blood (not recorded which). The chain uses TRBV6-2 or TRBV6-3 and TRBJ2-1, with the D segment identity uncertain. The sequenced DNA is TGTGCCAGCAGCCACAGCAATGAGCAGTTCTTC. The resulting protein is CASSHSNEQFF.